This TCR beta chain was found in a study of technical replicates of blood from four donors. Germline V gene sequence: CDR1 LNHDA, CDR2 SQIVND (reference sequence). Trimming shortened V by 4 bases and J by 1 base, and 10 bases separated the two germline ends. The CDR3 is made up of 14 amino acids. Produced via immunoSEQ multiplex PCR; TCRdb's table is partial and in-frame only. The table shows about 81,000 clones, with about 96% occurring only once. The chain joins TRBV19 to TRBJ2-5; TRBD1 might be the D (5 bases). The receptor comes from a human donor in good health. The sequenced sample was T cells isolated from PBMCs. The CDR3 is CASSSDRGQETQYF. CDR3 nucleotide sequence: TGTGCCAGTAGTAGTGACAGAGGCCAAGAGACCCAGTACTTC. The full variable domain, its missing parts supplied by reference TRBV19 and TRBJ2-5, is DGGITQSPKYLFRKEGQNVTLSCEQNLNHDAMYWYRQDPGQGLRLIYYSQIVNDFQKGDIAEGYSVSREKKESFPLTVTSAQKNPTAFYLCASSSDRGQETQYFGPGTRLLVL.